Given below is one T cell receptor (beta chain) in context. The data stem from a study of T cell responses to AZD1222 COVID-19 vaccine. This CDR3 has 14 amino acids. The J segment lost 3 bases and the V segment lost 3 bases, leaving 1 base of the junction unmatched. Germline values: CDR1 SGHVS, CDR2 FQNEAQ. Using immunoSEQ multiplex PCR, the repertoire was profiled, and TCRdb retains in-frame clones only, with some absent. The sample has 75,000 to 85,000 clones, roughly 90% seen once; the top ten hold about 1.3%. The gene calls are TRBV7-8 and TRBJ1-4; 7 bases map to TRBD1. The sample consisted of peripheral blood, taken 28 days after the second AZD1222 dose. This TCR came from an adult who received the AZD1222 COVID-19 vaccine. The CDR3 nucleotides are TGTGCCAGCAGCTTCCAGGGGGCTAATGAAAAACTGTTTTTT. Amino acids: CASSFQGANEKLFF.